This TCR beta chain appears in the sequencing data of a study of blood T cell repertoires in COVID-19. This table comes from immunoSEQ multiplex PCR, and its TCRdb copy is limited to in-frame clones, with some not included. The sample records about 200,000 clones, roughly 80% being singletons. Trimming took 1 base from V and 11 from J; bases not matched to a gene: 13. Germline CDR1 reads MGHRA; CDR2 reads YSYEKL. The CDR3 is 15 residues long. Sequenced sample: PBMCs or T cells enriched from blood (not recorded which). The clonotype comes from a woman aged 45 to 65 who had been exposed to COVID-19. The chain couples TRBV4-1 to TRBJ1-1; 7 bases are shared with TRBD1. The CDR3 DNA follows: TGCGCCAGCAGCCAAGTGGGGACAGCACACAGGTGGGCTTTCTTT. Amino acids: CASSQVGTAHRWAFF.